These T cell receptor beta chains were read from a single sample in a study of T cells after yellow fever vaccination. Using its own MiXCR run on the 5' RACE reads, TCRdb lists one record per CDR3 protein. Among some 240,000 distinct CDR3 sequences listed, over 4.5% were seen once. The source was CD4+ T cells sorted from PBMCs, collected on the day of the yellow fever booster vaccination. The receptors were gathered from a man aged 18 to 30 who received the YFV17D yellow fever vaccine. Both conserved end residues are part of each CDR3. A D gene is named only where the DNA matches it firmly. Expanded clones are given a class, and other clones once, few, many or no size at all.

cdr3_aa cdr3_nt clone_size j_call d_call v_call
CASSVVQSNTEAFF TGTGCCAGCAGTGTGGTACAGTCGAACACTGAAGCTTTCTTT - TRBJ1-1 - TRBV6-1
CASSPGTAPDNEQFF TGTGCCAGCAGCCCCGGGACAGCACCCGACAATGAGCAGTTCTTC - TRBJ2-1 TRBD1 TRBV3-1
CATSDSPGQGSNEQFF TGTGCCACCAGTGATTCCCCGGGACAGGGATCGAATGAGCAGTTCTTC - TRBJ2-1 TRBD1 TRBV24-1
CASRADVSYSPLHF TGCGCCAGCCGCGCTGACGTCTCTTATTCACCCCTCCACTTT few TRBJ1-6 - TRBV5-1
CASSPGHSYEQYF TGCGCCAGCAGCCCGGGACACAGCTACGAGCAGTACTTC many TRBJ2-7 - TRBV4-3
CASSQELAGAARTGELFF TGCGCCAGCAGCCAAGAACTAGCGGGGGCCGCGAGGACCGGGGAGCTGTTTTTT many TRBJ2-2 TRBD2 TRBV4-3
CASTLSREQFF TGTGCCAGCACTCTTTCACGCGAGCAGTTCTTC few TRBJ2-1 - TRBV7-9
CSALTPGSHGYTF TGCAGCGCGTTGACCCCTGGCAGCCATGGCTACACCTTC many TRBJ1-2 - TRBV29-1
CASSPRQGMTAEAFF TGTGCCAGCAGCCCCCGACAGGGAATGACGGCTGAAGCTTTCTTT few TRBJ1-1 TRBD1 TRBV6-6
CASSQGLADDFTDTQYF TGCGCCAGCAGCCAAGGACTAGCTGACGATTTCACAGATACGCAGTATTTT few TRBJ2-3 TRBD2 TRBV4-3
CASSVSSAGDTQYF TGTGCCAGCAGCGTGTCGTCGGCGGGAGATACGCAGTATTTT many TRBJ2-3 - TRBV11-2
CASSKQGSGELFF TGTGCCAGCAGTAAACAGGGTTCCGGGGAGCTGTTTTTT many TRBJ2-2 - TRBV12-3/TRBV12-4
CASSSDRNTQYF TGTGCCAGCAGTTCGGACAGAAATACGCAGTATTTT - TRBJ2-3 - TRBV7-2
CASSLSRTGVYEQYF TGTGCCAGCAGCCTCTCGAGGACAGGGGTTTACGAGCAGTACTTC - TRBJ2-7 TRBD1 TRBV12-3/TRBV12-4
CASSDRMNTEAFF TGTGCCAGCAGCGACAGAATGAACACTGAAGCTTTCTTT many TRBJ1-1 - TRBV6-2/TRBV6-3
CSTASSVADTQYF TGCAGTACAGCCTCCTCGGTGGCAGATACGCAGTATTTT - TRBJ2-3 - TRBV20-1
CASSLVVGERGQYF TGTGCCAGCAGCTTAGTAGTGGGGGAACGGGGCCAGTACTTC - TRBJ2-5 - TRBV7-2
CASSLRGTDTQYF TGCGCCAGCAGCCTCCGGGGGACAGATACGCAGTATTTT many TRBJ2-3 - TRBV4-3
CASSSTQGKWNQPQHF TGTGCCAGCAGTAGCACCCAGGGGAAGTGGAATCAGCCCCAGCATTTT few TRBJ1-5 - TRBV6-6
CASSWGVGGSDYGYTF TGTGCCAGCAGCTGGGGGGTCGGGGGCTCTGACTATGGCTACACCTTC few TRBJ1-2 - TRBV5-6
CASSLTSGTGVNQPQHF TGTGCCAGCTCACTTACCTCCGGGACAGGGGTCAATCAGCCCCAGCATTTT - TRBJ1-5 TRBD1 TRBV18
CASSQGSTGGETQYF TGTGCCAGCAGCCAAGGGTCTACCGGAGGGGAGACCCAGTACTTC few TRBJ2-5 - TRBV14
CASSTRQGEVEAFF TGTGCCAGCAGCACCAGACAGGGGGAGGTTGAAGCTTTCTTT many TRBJ1-1 TRBD1 TRBV7-2
CASSPEPLAGGINEQFF TGTGCCAGTAGTCCCGAACCCCTAGCGGGGGGCATCAATGAGCAGTTCTTC many TRBJ2-1 TRBD2 TRBV19
CASSPDRGDNEQFF TGCGCCAGCAGCCCCGACAGGGGAGACAATGAGCAGTTCTTC many TRBJ2-1 TRBD1 TRBV5-1
CASSLYGGGATDTQYF TGTGCCAGCAGCTTATATGGCGGGGGGGCTACAGATACGCAGTATTTT - TRBJ2-3 TRBD2 TRBV7-3
CASSLRGARQETQYF TGCGCCAGCAGCCTTCGAGGGGCCCGACAAGAGACCCAGTACTTC - TRBJ2-5 - TRBV4-3
CASSLTGLRDRPTEAFF TGCGCCAGCAGCTTGACCGGGTTGCGAGACAGGCCCACTGAAGCTTTCTTT - TRBJ1-1 - TRBV5-1
CASSYGRSNEKLFF TGTGCCAGCAGTTACGGGCGATCTAATGAAAAACTGTTTTTT - TRBJ1-4 - TRBV6-6
CASSQPGGRGETQYF TGCGCCAGCAGTCAACCGGGGGGACGGGGAGAGACCCAGTACTTC many TRBJ2-5 TRBD2 TRBV23-1
CAWGRRINGYTF TGTGCCTGGGGGAGGAGGATTAATGGCTACACCTTC - TRBJ1-2 - TRBV30
CASRKTGTGGEETQYF TGTGCCAGCAGAAAAACCGGGACAGGGGGTGAGGAGACCCAGTACTTC many TRBJ2-5 TRBD1 TRBV6-6
CASSLAIGQGETQYF TGTGCCAGCAGCTTAGCGATAGGACAGGGCGAGACCCAGTACTTC - TRBJ2-5 TRBD1 TRBV7-9
CASSAGGGEEKLFF TGTGCCAGCAGCGCCGGAGGGGGCGAAGAAAAACTGTTTTTT many TRBJ1-4 TRBD1 TRBV5-4
CASTRDTNYEQYF TGTGCCAGCACGCGGGACACCAACTACGAGCAGTACTTC - TRBJ2-7 - TRBV2
CSAGKREGGEKLFF TGCAGTGCTGGAAAACGGGAGGGAGGGGAAAAACTGTTTTTT few TRBJ1-4 - TRBV20-1
CASSLTGGRYTDTQYF TGTGCCAGCAGCCTCACAGGGGGTCGGTACACAGATACGCAGTATTTT - TRBJ2-3 TRBD1 TRBV12-3/TRBV12-4
CASSDASGNTIYF TGTGCCAGCAGTGACGCCTCTGGAAACACCATATATTTT - TRBJ1-3 - TRBV6-4
CSAPLFQETQYF TGCAGTGCTCCACTGTTCCAAGAGACCCAGTACTTC - TRBJ2-5 - TRBV20-1
CASIVGGRSVGYTF TGTGCCAGCATCGTGGGGGGGCGATCGGTTGGCTACACCTTC few TRBJ1-2 - TRBV6-1
CASRPRTEETQYF TGTGCCAGCCGACCCAGGACGGAAGAGACCCAGTACTTC few TRBJ2-5 - TRBV7-2
CASSQDRGGDQPQHF TGTGCCAGCAGCCAAGATCGGGGAGGGGACCAGCCCCAGCATTTT many TRBJ1-5 - TRBV3-1
CASSLGGSTTDTQYF TGTGCCAGCAGCTTAGGGGGGTCGACCACAGATACGCAGTATTTT few TRBJ2-3 - TRBV7-7
CASSYYRGNEKLFF TGTGCCAGCAGTTACTACAGGGGTAATGAAAAACTGTTTTTT - TRBJ1-4 TRBD1 TRBV6-6
CASSTLPSRGTEAFF TGTGCCAGCAGTACTCTACCAAGCCGGGGCACTGAAGCTTTCTTT few TRBJ1-1 - TRBV27
CASSEWGLNTEAFF TGTGCCAGCAGTGAATGGGGACTGAACACTGAAGCTTTCTTT - TRBJ1-1 - TRBV6-1
CASSSGGSSSYEQYF TGCGCCAGCAGCTCCGGCGGATCAAGCTCCTACGAGCAGTACTTC many TRBJ2-7 - TRBV5-1
CASSPQVVGMDSQPQHF TGCGCCAGCAGCCCGCAAGTAGTGGGGATGGATAGTCAGCCCCAGCATTTT few TRBJ1-5 - TRBV5-1
CSAGESPGLATGRYF TGCAGTGCTGGGGAAAGCCCGGGACTAGCGACCGGTCGGTACTTC few TRBJ2-7 TRBD2 TRBV20-1
CASSLARGGSADTQYF TGTGCCAGCAGCTTGGCCCGCGGGGGGAGTGCAGATACGCAGTATTTT - TRBJ2-3 TRBD2 TRBV5-4
CASSHRDRDEQFF TGTGCCAGCAGCCATCGAGACAGGGATGAGCAGTTCTTC - TRBJ2-1 TRBD1 TRBV3-1
CASSPGARGYTF TGTGCCAGCTCACCGGGGGCGAGAGGCTACACCTTC - TRBJ1-2 - TRBV18
CASSQVPRTANTGELFF TGCGCCAGCAGCCAAGTTCCCAGGACGGCGAACACCGGGGAGCTGTTTTTT few TRBJ2-2 - TRBV4-1
CASSQVVQGITPLHF TGCGCCAGCAGCCAAGTAGTGCAGGGGATAACACCCCTCCACTTT few TRBJ1-6 - TRBV4-1